The 8 T cell receptor beta chains in this list originate from one sample, sequenced in a study of CD8+ T cells in alopecia areata. After isolation, RNA underwent reverse transcription to generate cDNA as the sequencing template. Produced via immunoSEQ multiplex PCR; TCRdb's table is partial and in-frame only. The sample carries 100,000 to 150,000 clones, approximately 52% recorded once. As for treatment: oral pan-JAK inhibitor, 5-10 mg twice daily. The source was CD8+ T cells sorted from blood, collected at week 4, from a patient treated with tofacitinib. The receptor set was obtained from a human donor with alopecia areata.

The genes are TRBV4-1 and TRBJ1-1; possibly TRBD1 for D (5 bases). V gave up 1 base and J gave up 1 base, with 10 bases separating them. The germline V gene encodes CDR1 MGHRA and CDR2 YSYEKL. The length of the CDR3 is 15 residues. Written as DNA, the CDR3 is TGCGCCAGCAGCCAAGTGGGGGTCCCGAACACTGAAGCTTTCTTT. Translated, it gives CASSQVGVPNTEAFF.

This clone occurred once. V usage is TRBV30 and J usage is TRBJ1-2; D remains ambiguous. V dropped 2 bases and J dropped 6 bases, with 7 bases sitting between them. CDR3 length: 11 amino acids. CDR1 and CDR2 from the germline V gene are GTSNPN and SVGIG (reference sequence). CDR3 sequence reads: CAWSWLDGYTF. As DNA, the CDR3 is TGTGCCTGGAGTTGGCTGGATGGCTACACCTTC.

There are a few counts of this clone. The chain combines TRBV19 with TRBJ1-1; D gene unclear. V lost 4 bases and J lost 11, with 32 bases in between. Germline CDR1 reads LNHDA; CDR2 reads SQIVND (reference sequence). The length of the CDR3 is 18 residues. The CDR3 is CASSTHRAKVDLRLRAFF. The DNA for the CDR3 is TGTGCCAGTAGTACCCATCGAGCTAAGGTGGACCTACGCCTGAGGGCTTTCTTT.

The rearrangement uses TRBV30 and TRBJ2-7, with D perhaps TRBD1 (5 bases). The length of the CDR3 is 15 residues. In germline, CDR1 is GTSNPN, CDR2 SVGIG (reference sequence). V shed 1 base and J shed 2 bases, with 15 bases lying between them. This CDR3 is CAWSGDFDRPYEQYF. CDR3 DNA sequence: TGTGCCTGGAGTGGGGATTTCGACAGACCCTACGAGCAGTACTTC.

This clone was counted once. V is TRBV19 and J is TRBJ1-2; the match to TRBD1 covers 7 bases. Germline V gene data show CDR1 as LNHDA and CDR2 as SQIVND (reference sequence). The V and J ends lost 10 bases and 6 bases, in that order; junction bases with no gene match: 5. There are 11 residues in the CDR3. The CDR3 sequence: CATATGNGYTF. CDR3 bases: TGTGCCACCGCGACAGGGAATGGCTACACCTTC. The full variable domain, with the rest looked up from reference TRBV19 and TRBJ1-2, is DGGITQSPKYLFRKEGQNVTLSCEQNLNHDAMYWYRQDPGQGLRLIYYSQIVNDFQKGDIAEGYSVSREKKESFPLTVTSAQKNPTAFYLCATATGNGYTFGSGTRLTVV.

J is TRBJ2-7 and V is TRBV29-1; the match to TRBD1 covers 8 bases. CDR3 size: 14 residues. Trimming cost V 3 bases and J 0 bases; bases outside gene matches: 4. Germline assignment: CDR1 SQVTM and CDR2 ANQGSEA. In nucleotides, the CDR3 is TGCAGCGTTGACGACAGGGGTGTCTCCTACGAGCAGTACTTC. This codes for CSVDDRGVSYEQYF.

J is TRBJ2-3 and V is TRBV6-4, with D unresolved. Looked up from germline, CDR1 is MRHNA and CDR2 is SNTAGT. The ends were cut back, 1 base at V and 8 bases at J, with 7 bases in the middle. The CDR3 is 12 amino acids. DNA for the CDR3: TGTGCCAGCAGTGACTATGGCGGTACGCAGTATTTT. As protein: CASSDYGGTQYF.

The chain joins TRBV6-5 to TRBJ2-5; TRBD1 agrees at 8 bases. V lost 3 bases to trimming and J lost 0 bases; unmatched junction nucleotides: 6. Germline CDR1 MNHEY, CDR2 SVGAGI. The CDR3 is 16 amino acids. This CDR3 reads CASSYRVTGDQETQYF. The CDR3 DNA follows: TGTGCCAGCAGTTATCGGGTGACAGGGGACCAAGAGACCCAGTACTTC.